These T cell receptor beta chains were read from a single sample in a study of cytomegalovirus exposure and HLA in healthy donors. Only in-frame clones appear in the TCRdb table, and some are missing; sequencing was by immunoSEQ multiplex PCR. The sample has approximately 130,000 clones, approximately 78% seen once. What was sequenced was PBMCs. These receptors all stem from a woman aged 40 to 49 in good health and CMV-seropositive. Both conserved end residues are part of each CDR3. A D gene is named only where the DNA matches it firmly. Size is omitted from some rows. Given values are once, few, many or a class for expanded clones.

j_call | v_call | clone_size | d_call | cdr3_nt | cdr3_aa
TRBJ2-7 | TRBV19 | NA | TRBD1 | TGTGCCAGTAGTAGACGTCGACAGGGAGAAAAAAACGAGCAGTACTTC | CASSRRRQGEKNEQYF
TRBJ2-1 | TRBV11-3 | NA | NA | TGTGCCAGCAGCTCCGAGGATGAGCAGTTCTTC | CASSSEDEQFF
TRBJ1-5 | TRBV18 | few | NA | TGTGCCAGCTCACCAGATCAGAGCAATCAGCCCCAGCATTTT | CASSPDQSNQPQHF
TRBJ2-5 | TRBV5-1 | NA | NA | TGCGCCAGCAGCTTTTCCGTGGGGCAGGGCCAAGAGACCCAGTACTTC | CASSFSVGQGQETQYF
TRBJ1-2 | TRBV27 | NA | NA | TGTGCCAGCAGTTTATACGGGGGACCTAACTATGGCTACACCTTC | CASSLYGGPNYGYTF
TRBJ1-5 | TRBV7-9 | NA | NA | TGTGCCAGCAGCTCGCAGGGGAATAGCAATCAGCCCCAGCATTTT | CASSSQGNSNQPQHF
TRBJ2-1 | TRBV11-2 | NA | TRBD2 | TGTGCCAGCAGCCCCGGAGTAGCGGGTACCAATGAGCAGTTCTTC | CASSPGVAGTNEQFF
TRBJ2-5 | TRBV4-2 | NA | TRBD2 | TGTGCCAGCAGCGGACTAGCGGGGGGAGTAGAGCAGTACTTC | CASSGLAGGVEQYF
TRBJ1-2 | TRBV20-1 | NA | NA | TGCAGTGCCACAGCTAACTATGGCTACACCTTC | CSATANYGYTF
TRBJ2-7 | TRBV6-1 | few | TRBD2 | TGTGCCAGCAGCATAGCGGGGGATCCTTCCTACGAGCAGTACTTC | CASSIAGDPSYEQYF
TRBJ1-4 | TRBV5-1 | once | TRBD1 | TGCGCCAGCAGCACCTCGACAGGGGTTAATGAAAAACTGTTTTTT | CASSTSTGVNEKLFF
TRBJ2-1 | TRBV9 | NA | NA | TGTGCCAGCAGCCCAGGACTAATTTCCAATGAGCAGTTCTTC | CASSPGLISNEQFF
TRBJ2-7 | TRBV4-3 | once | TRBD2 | TGCGCCAGCAGCCCTGGCCTAGCGGGAGGGAGCTCCTACGAGCAGTACTTC | CASSPGLAGGSSYEQYF
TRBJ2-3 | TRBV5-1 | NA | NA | TGCGCCAGCAGCTTGGACAGTACTAGCACAGATACGCAGTATTTT | CASSLDSTSTDTQYF
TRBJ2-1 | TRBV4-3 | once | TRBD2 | TGCGCCAGCAGCTACCTCGGGGGAGCGGGAGTGCTGAACAATGAGCAGTTCTTC | CASSYLGGAGVLNNEQFF
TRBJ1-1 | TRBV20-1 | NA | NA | TGCAGTGCCAGTAAATTGCATGAAGCTTTCTTT | CSASKLHEAFF
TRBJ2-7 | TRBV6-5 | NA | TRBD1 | TGTGCCAGCAATAGACAGGGCACCTACGAGCAGTACTTC | CASNRQGTYEQYF
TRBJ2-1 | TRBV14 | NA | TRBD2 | TGTGCCAGCAGCCGGTGGGGGGGCTCCTACAATGAGCAGTTCTTC | CASSRWGGSYNEQFF
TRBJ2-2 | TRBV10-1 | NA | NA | TGCGCCAGCGGCTACAGGTCCACCGGGGAGCTGTTTTTT | CASGYRSTGELFF
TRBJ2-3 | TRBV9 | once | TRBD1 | TGTGCCAGCAGCGTAGTGGGACAGGGGACAGATACGCAGTATTTT | CASSVVGQGTDTQYF
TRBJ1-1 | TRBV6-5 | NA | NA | TGTGCCAGCACCCTCGGAGGGCAGCACACTGAAGCTTTCTTT | CASTLGGQHTEAFF
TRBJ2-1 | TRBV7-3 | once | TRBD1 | TGTGCCAGCAGCTTAGGGACAGAGTACAATGAGCAGTTCTTC | CASSLGTEYNEQFF
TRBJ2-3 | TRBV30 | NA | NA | TGTGCCTGGGCGGCGGATACGCAGTATTTT | CAWAADTQYF
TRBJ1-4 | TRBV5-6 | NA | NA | TGTGCCAGCAGTAACAGGGCGGATATGGCGACCGTCGAAAAACTGTTTTTT | CASSNRADMATVEKLFF
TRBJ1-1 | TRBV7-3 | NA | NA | TGTGCCAGCAGCTCAGGGGCAGGGCCGAACACTGAAGCTTTCTTT | CASSSGAGPNTEAFF
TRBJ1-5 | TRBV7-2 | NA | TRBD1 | TGTGCCAGCAGCTTCGGGAACAGGGGTGAAGGTCAGCCCCAGCATTTT | CASSFGNRGEGQPQHF
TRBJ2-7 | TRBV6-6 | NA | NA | TGTGCCAGCAGGGGCTTTGAGCAGTACTTC | CASRGFEQYF